This is a list of T cell receptor beta chains from one sample in a study of cytomegalovirus exposure and HLA in healthy donors. The method was immunoSEQ multiplex PCR; TCRdb's version includes in-frame clones alone and lacks a portion of them. The sample yields some 130,000 clones, over 65% seen once. Sequences were obtained from PBMCs. Receptors were obtained from a female donor in good health and CMV-seropositive. The CDR3 runs from the conserved cysteine through the conserved F or W. D genes are given only for firm matches. The size entry is marked missing in some rows and otherwise reads once, few, many or a size class.

>TRBV25-1|16|TRBD1|-|TRBJ2-5
TGTGCCAGCAGTGAACCGGGACAGGGGGTGCAAGAGACCCAGTACTTC
CASSEPGQGVQETQYF
>TRBV28|15|TRBD1|few|TRBJ1-5
TGTGCCAGCAGTTTGGGGACAGGGTGGGATCAGCCCCAGCATTTT
CASSLGTGWDQPQHF
>TRBV11-3|14|-|once|TRBJ2-3
TGTGCCAGCAGCGCGGGGGCGGGCACAGATACGCAGTATTTT
CASSAGAGTDTQYF
>TRBV7-9|12|-|-|TRBJ1-1
TGTGCCAGCAGCCGGGACTTCCCTGAAGCTTTCTTT
CASSRDFPEAFF
>TRBV6-5|14|-|few|TRBJ1-4
TGTGCCAGCAGGGAGGGGCCAACTAATGAAAAACTGTTTTTT
CASREGPTNEKLFF
>TRBV4-2|14|-|-|TRBJ2-7
TGTGCCAGCAGCCAAGAGTCCGGTTCCTACGAGCAGTACTTC
CASSQESGSYEQYF
>TRBV28|13|-|-|TRBJ1-1
TGTGCCAGCAGTTTACCGGTCCAGGAACAAGCTTTCTTT
CASSLPVQEQAFF
>TRBV27|14|-|-|TRBJ1-4
TGTGCCAGCAGTTTTTATGGACACGGTGAAAAACTGTTTTTT
CASSFYGHGEKLFF
>TRBV28|16|TRBD2|once|TRBJ2-2
TGTGCCAGCAGTGTCGGAGGCGGGAGCGCCACCGGGGAGCTGTTTTTT
CASSVGGGSATGELFF
>TRBV28|14|-|-|TRBJ1-1
TGTGCCAGCAGGGAGGGGACTTCAGGCACTGAAGCTTTCTTT
CASREGTSGTEAFF
>TRBV29-1|12|-|-|TRBJ1-1
TGCAGCGTATCCAGGCTGAACACTGAAGCTTTCTTT
CSVSRLNTEAFF